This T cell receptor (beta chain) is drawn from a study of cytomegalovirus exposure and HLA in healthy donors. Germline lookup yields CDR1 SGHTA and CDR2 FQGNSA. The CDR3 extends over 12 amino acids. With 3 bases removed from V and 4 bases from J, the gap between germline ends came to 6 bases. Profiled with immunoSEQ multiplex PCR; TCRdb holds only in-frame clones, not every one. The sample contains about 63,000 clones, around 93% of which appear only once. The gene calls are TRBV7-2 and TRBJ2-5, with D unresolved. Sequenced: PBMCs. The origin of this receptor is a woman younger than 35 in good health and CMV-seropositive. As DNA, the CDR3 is TGTGCCAGCAGCTTTTCGTTAGAGACCCAGTACTTC. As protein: CASSFSLETQYF.